What follows are 6 T cell receptor beta chains derived from one specimen sequenced in a study of Ad26.COV2.S vaccination and SARS-CoV-2 variants. TCRdb keeps only in-frame clones here, not all; method: immunoSEQ multiplex PCR. Among about 390,000 clones listed, 92% were seen once. Specified treatment: some 19 received Ad26.COV2.S at low or high dose, single or two shots; five or six received placebo; per-sample allocation not given. All samples were drawn on day 63, counting from the first vaccine or placebo injection. Sequenced material: peripheral blood, taken in a trial of Ad26.COV2.S vaccine versus placebo. All receptors come from a person aged 18-60 years who received the Ad26.COV2.S COVID-19 vaccine or a placebo.

The J gene is TRBJ1-4, the V gene TRBV19; D remains unclear. V was shortened by 5 bases and J by 8 bases, with 18 bases between the two germline ends. The CDR3 totals 15 residues. Germline CDR1 is LNHDA and CDR2 is SQIVND (reference sequence). The CDR3 protein is CASSPLPTGYEKLFF. In DNA, the CDR3 is TGTGCCAGTAGTCCCCTCCCTACTGGATACGAAAAACTGTTTTTT.

The gene calls are TRBV21-1 and TRBJ2-6; the D call of TRBD2 is as the table states it, not checked on the DNA. TRBV21-1 is marked as a pseudogene. CDR3 length: 18 amino acids. CDR3 protein: CASSKDGGDRPGANVLTF. CDR3 in DNA: TGTGCCAGCAGCAAAGATGGGGGGGACCGGCCCGGGGCCAACGTCCTGACTTTC.

The V gene is TRBV2, the J gene TRBJ1-5; the match to TRBD1 covers 7 bases. The CDR3 contains 15 residues. Unmatched junction bases numbered 5, after V lost 4 bases and J lost 2 bases. Germline CDR1 is SNHLY and CDR2 is FYNNEI. DNA of the CDR3: TGTGCCAGCAGTGGAGGACAGGTTGGCAATCAGCCCCAGCATTTT. Protein sequence: CASSGGQVGNQPQHF.

CDR3 sequence reads: CASSQVEGRAGGGYEQYF. The CDR3 DNA is TGCGCCAGCAGCCAAGTGGAGGGCCGGGCAGGGGGCGGATACGAGCAGTACTTC. This chain joins TRBV4-3 and TRBJ2-7; TRBD1 matches at 8 bases. The germline CDR1 and CDR2 sequences are LGHNA and YSLEER. The J segment lost 4 bases and the V segment lost 1 base, leaving 15 bases of the junction unmatched. This CDR3 is 18 amino acids long.

V gene TRBV7-9 combines with J gene TRBJ1-2; no firm D call. The CDR3 contains 14 residues. Germline values: CDR1 SEHNR, CDR2 FQNEAQ (reference sequence). V was trimmed by 5 bases and J by 8 bases, leaving 18 bases between them. This CDR3 is CASSLGSSGAGYTF. CDR3 DNA sequence: TGTGCCAGCAGCCTTGGGAGTTCGGGTGCGGGCTACACCTTC. Full variable domain (rest looked up from reference TRBV7-9 and TRBJ1-2): DTGVSQNPRHKITKRGQNVTFRCDPISEHNRLYWYRQTLGQGPEFLTYFQNEAQLEKSRLLSDRFSAERPKGSFSTLEIQRTEQGDSAMYLCASSLGSSGAGYTFGSGTRLTVV.

CDR3 coding DNA: TGTGCCAGCAGCTTAGAACTAGCGGGGGGTAGCACAGATACGCAGTATTTT. This codes for CASSLELAGGSTDTQYF. V usage is TRBV11-2 and J usage is TRBJ2-3; 12 nucleotides line up with TRBD2. CDR1 is SGHAT, CDR2 FQNNGV, per germline. This CDR3 is 17 amino acids long. J was trimmed by 0 bases and V by 0 bases; bases with no gene match: 1.